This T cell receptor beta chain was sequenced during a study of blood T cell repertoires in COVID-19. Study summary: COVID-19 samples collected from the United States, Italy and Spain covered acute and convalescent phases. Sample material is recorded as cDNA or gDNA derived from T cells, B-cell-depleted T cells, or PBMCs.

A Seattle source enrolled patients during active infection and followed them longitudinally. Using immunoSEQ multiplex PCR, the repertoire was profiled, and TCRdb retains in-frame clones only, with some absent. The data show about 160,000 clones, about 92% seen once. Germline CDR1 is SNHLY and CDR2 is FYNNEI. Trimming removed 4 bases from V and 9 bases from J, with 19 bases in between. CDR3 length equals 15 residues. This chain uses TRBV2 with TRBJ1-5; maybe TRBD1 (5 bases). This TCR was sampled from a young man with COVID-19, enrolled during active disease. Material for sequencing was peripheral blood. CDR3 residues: CASSAAPQARWPQHF. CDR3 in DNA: TGTGCCAGCAGTGCAGCTCCACAGGCCCGGTGGCCCCAGCATTTT.